The rows below give T cell receptor beta chains drawn from one sample of a study of T cell responses to AZD1222 COVID-19 vaccine. Profiled with immunoSEQ multiplex PCR; TCRdb holds only in-frame clones, not every one. The sample consists of about 130,000 clones, 89% of them appearing once. The sequenced sample was peripheral blood, obtained on day 0 of AZD1222 vaccination. The receptor source for this set is an adult in good health. CDR3s include the opening cysteine and the closing phenylalanine or tryptophan. A D gene is named only where the DNA matches it firmly. Some rows have no size entry. The others give once, few or many, or a class for an expanded clone.

abundance: -
j_gene: TRBJ2-5
d_gene: TRBD2
v_gene: TRBV3-1/TRBV3-2
CDR3aa: CASSLVAGGSQETQYF
CDR3nt: TGTGCCAGCAGCCTAGTAGCGGGAGGCTCCCAAGAGACCCAGTACTTC

abundance: -
j_gene: TRBJ2-1
d_gene: TRBD2
v_gene: TRBV9
CDR3aa: CASSVVGLAGDEQFF
CDR3nt: TGTGCCAGCAGCGTAGTAGGACTAGCTGGGGATGAGCAGTTCTTC

abundance: -
j_gene: TRBJ2-5
d_gene: -
v_gene: TRBV7-3
CDR3aa: CASTGTRGETQYF
CDR3nt: TGTGCCAGCACCGGGACTCGAGGGGAGACCCAGTACTTC

abundance: -
j_gene: TRBJ2-7
d_gene: TRBD1
v_gene: TRBV6-5
CDR3aa: CASSYSLQGGYEQYF
CDR3nt: TGTGCCAGCAGTTACTCCCTACAGGGGGGCTACGAGCAGTACTTC

abundance: -
j_gene: TRBJ1-2
d_gene: TRBD1
v_gene: TRBV7-2
CDR3aa: CASSNEDRGLSGYTF
CDR3nt: TGTGCCAGCAGCAACGAAGACAGGGGCCTCTCGGGCTACACCTTC

abundance: -
j_gene: TRBJ1-1
d_gene: TRBD1
v_gene: TRBV10-1
CDR3aa: CASSDTPGTGPMNTEAFF
CDR3nt: TGCGCCAGCAGTGATACCCCCGGGACAGGGCCCATGAACACTGAAGCTTTCTTT

abundance: -
j_gene: TRBJ2-1
d_gene: TRBD1
v_gene: TRBV5-8
CDR3aa: CASSLGQGRRLVWWNEQFF
CDR3nt: TGTGCCAGCAGCTTGGGACAGGGGCGCCGACTAGTCTGGTGGAATGAGCAGTTCTTC

abundance: -
j_gene: TRBJ1-4
d_gene: -
v_gene: TRBV7-9
CDR3aa: CASSPEGEWEKLFF
CDR3nt: TGTGCCAGCAGCCCTGAGGGTGAATGGGAAAAACTGTTTTTT

abundance: -
j_gene: TRBJ2-7
d_gene: TRBD2
v_gene: TRBV19
CDR3aa: CASSIMRLGTRVPEQYF
CDR3nt: TGTGCCAGTAGTATCATGAGGTTAGGGACTAGAGTTCCCGAGCAGTACTTC

abundance: -
j_gene: TRBJ2-7
d_gene: -
v_gene: TRBV21-1
CDR3aa: CASSKALGGCYEQYF
CDR3nt: TGTGCCAGCAGCAAAGCGCTGGGGGGCTGCTACGAGCAGTACTTC

abundance: few
j_gene: TRBJ2-3
d_gene: TRBD2
v_gene: TRBV6-4
CDR3aa: CASSPGLETDTQYF
CDR3nt: TGTGCCAGCAGCCCGGGACTAGAGACAGATACGCAGTATTTT

abundance: -
j_gene: TRBJ2-5
d_gene: -
v_gene: TRBV25-1
CDR3aa: CASSDRWGETQYF
CDR3nt: TGTGCCAGCAGTGATAGATGGGGGGAGACCCAGTACTTC

abundance: -
j_gene: TRBJ2-6
d_gene: -
v_gene: TRBV27
CDR3aa: CASSLYSGGLSGANVLTF
CDR3nt: TGTGCCAGCAGTTTATACTCGGGCGGACTCTCTGGGGCCAACGTCCTGACTTTC

abundance: -
j_gene: TRBJ2-5
d_gene: -
v_gene: TRBV11-2
CDR3aa: CATKAYGPTQYF
CDR3nt: TGTGCCACCAAAGCTTACGGGCCAACCCAGTACTTC

abundance: -
j_gene: TRBJ1-5
d_gene: -
v_gene: TRBV27
CDR3aa: CASSLSPGQPFPDQHF
CDR3nt: TGTGCCAGCAGTTTATCCCCGGGACAACCTTTCCCTGATCAGCATTTT

abundance: once
j_gene: TRBJ2-1
d_gene: TRBD1
v_gene: TRBV24-1
CDR3aa: CATSDSQGTSYNEQFF
CDR3nt: TGTGCCACCAGTGATTCACAGGGGACCTCCTACAATGAGCAGTTCTTC

abundance: once
j_gene: TRBJ2-1
d_gene: TRBD2
v_gene: TRBV27
CDR3aa: CASSIGTSGSRSYNEQFF
CDR3nt: TGTGCCAGCAGTATCGGGACTAGCGGGAGTAGGTCCTACAATGAGCAGTTCTTC

abundance: -
j_gene: TRBJ2-5
d_gene: TRBD2
v_gene: TRBV5-1
CDR3aa: CASSLAGGSETQYF
CDR3nt: TGCGCCAGCAGCTTGGCGGGGGGTTCAGAGACCCAGTACTTC

abundance: -
j_gene: TRBJ1-2
d_gene: -
v_gene: TRBV5-1
CDR3aa: CASSLDVGTYGYTF
CDR3nt: TGCGCCAGCAGCTTGGATGTGGGGACCTATGGCTACACCTTC

abundance: -
j_gene: TRBJ1-1
d_gene: -
v_gene: TRBV30
CDR3aa: CASTRERSAEAFF
CDR3nt: TGTGCCTCAACTCGAGAAAGAAGCGCTGAAGCTTTCTTT

abundance: -
j_gene: TRBJ2-7
d_gene: -
v_gene: TRBV19
CDR3aa: CASSRSGGPSYEQYF
CDR3nt: TGTGCCAGTAGTAGATCCGGGGGCCCCTCCTACGAGCAGTACTTC

abundance: -
j_gene: TRBJ2-1
d_gene: TRBD2
v_gene: TRBV2
CDR3aa: CASSEFRTSMSYNEQFF
CDR3nt: TGTGCCAGCAGTGAATTTAGGACTAGCATGTCCTACAATGAGCAGTTCTTC

abundance: -
j_gene: TRBJ2-4
d_gene: -
v_gene: TRBV12-3/TRBV12-4
CDR3aa: CASSPSKNIQYF
CDR3nt: TGTGCCAGCAGTCCGTCAAAAAACATTCAGTACTTC

abundance: -
j_gene: TRBJ2-7
d_gene: -
v_gene: TRBV6-6
CDR3aa: CASSYPSRSVEQYF
CDR3nt: TGTGCCAGCAGTTACCCTAGCCGGTCTGTCGAGCAGTACTTC

abundance: -
j_gene: TRBJ2-6
d_gene: TRBD2
v_gene: TRBV6-1
CDR3aa: CASSEGGRAGANVLTF
CDR3nt: TGTGCCAGCAGTGAAGGCGGGAGGGCTGGGGCCAACGTCCTGACTTTC

abundance: few
j_gene: TRBJ2-5
d_gene: TRBD1
v_gene: TRBV7-8
CDR3aa: CASSLRDRAETQYF
CDR3nt: TGTGCCAGCAGCCTGAGGGACAGGGCAGAGACCCAGTACTTC